This T cell receptor beta chain emerged from a study of early T cells in non-severe SARS-CoV-2 infection. As for the study in general: Chains from this unsorted whole-blood bulk RNA could not be paired.

This clonotype was recorded a few times. Its antigen is currently unknown. Study observations and caveats: Comparison of clonotypes with VDJdb favored anti-spike CD8 responses while missing private and CD4 specificities.

Molecules of cDNA were individually given unique molecular identifiers that were attached to them. Via MiXCR, TCRdb re-called the 5' RACE reads, giving one row per CDR3 protein. The sample contains some 60,000 distinct CDR3 sequences, 10% of which appear only once. Material for sequencing was whole blood. This receptor was identified in an adult who was a healthcare worker with PCR-confirmed SARS-CoV-2 infection or an uninfected control (not recorded which).

Here the CDR3 DNA reads TGCAGTGCTAGGGACAGAGGAGATTCACCCCTCCACTTT. This codes for CSARDRGDSPLHF. The rearrangement uses TRBV20-1 and TRBJ1-6, with D perhaps TRBD1 (6 bases). CDR3 length: 13 amino acids. Trimming stripped 3 bases from V and 8 bases from J, with 11 bases between. Germline assignment: CDR1 DFQATT and CDR2 SNEGSKA (reference sequence).